Described below is a single T cell receptor beta chain sequence and its context. J gave up 4 bases and V 5 bases, and 29 bases lay outside the gene matches. The CDR3 totals 23 residues. Germline V CDR1 and CDR2: MNHEY, SMNVEV (reference sequence). Both 60 Vbeta primers and 13 Jbeta primers went into the PCR. Assay used: immunoSEQ multiplex PCR; TCRdb lists only in-frame clones, some missing. The sample consists of 200,000 or so clones, approximately 78% of them appearing once. These data come from a study of cytomegalovirus exposure and HLA in healthy donors. The wider study: Early released data comprised around 79 million unique TCRs from HLA-typed donors.

Sequencing was carried out using PBMCs. This TCR was recovered from a woman aged 45-59 years in good health and CMV-seropositive. The chain carries TRBV27 and TRBJ2-7, with TRBD2 matching 13 bases. CDR3 in amino acids: CASSTKWGTRNGLAGDGFYEQYF. CDR3 DNA: TGTGCCAGCAGTACTAAGTGGGGGACAAGAAATGGACTAGCGGGAGATGGGTTTTACGAGCAGTACTTC.